Listed below are T cell receptor beta chains from one sample, sequenced in a study of T cell responses to AZD1222 COVID-19 vaccine. The table came from immunoSEQ multiplex PCR; TCRdb's copy has only in-frame clones and leaves some out. The profile shows about 140,000 clones, 90% of them singletons. The sample in question was peripheral blood, obtained 28 days after the second AZD1222 dose. These receptors all stem from an adult who received the AZD1222 COVID-19 vaccine. Each CDR3 is given with its conserved first and last residue. Each record gives: V gene, D gene, clone size, CDR3 length, J gene, CDR3 DNA, CDR3 protein. A D gene is named only where the DNA matches it firmly. Rows give clone size only sometimes, using once, few, many, or a class for an expanded clone.

TRBV30,TRBD2,.,15,TRBJ2-5,TGTGCCTGGAGTGTCCTAGCGGGTTCCCAAGAGACCCAGTACTTC,CAWSVLAGSQETQYF
TRBV30,TRBD1,.,14,TRBJ1-2,TGTGCCTGGGAGAAAACAGGGGTTATCTATGGCTACACCTTC,CAWEKTGVIYGYTF
TRBV7-9,TRBD2,once,15,TRBJ2-7,TGTGCCAGCAGCTCCAGGACTAGCGGGAGCTACGAGCAGTACTTC,CASSSRTSGSYEQYF
TRBV2,.,.,12,TRBJ2-2,TGTGCCAGCAACCGGGTCACCGGGGAGCTGTTTTTT,CASNRVTGELFF
TRBV5-8,TRBD1,.,12,TRBJ1-1,TGTGCCAGCAGCTTTGGCAGGGGGGGAGCTTTCTTT,CASSFGRGGAFF
TRBV2,TRBD2,.,19,TRBJ2-2,TGTGCCAGCAAACAAGCTAGCGGGGGGGCGAATATGAACACCGGGGAGCTGTTTTTT,CASKQASGGANMNTGELFF
TRBV27,TRBD1,.,17,TRBJ1-2,TGTGCCAGCAGTTTATCTGGGGGACAGGGGGCAAACTATGGCTACACCTTC,CASSLSGGQGANYGYTF
TRBV30,.,.,14,TRBJ1-2,TGTGCCTGGAGTACGCCAGGGGATCACTATGGCTACACCTTC,CAWSTPGDHYGYTF
TRBV18,TRBD1,.,16,TRBJ2-5,TGTGCCAGCTCACCTTCGGACAGGGGGCGAGGAGAGACCCAGTACTTC,CASSPSDRGRGETQYF
TRBV6-5,.,.,15,TRBJ2-5,TGTGCCAGCAGTTCACGACTCCTCGGGGGAGAGACCCAGTACTTC,CASSSRLLGGETQYF
TRBV7-9,.,.,13,TRBJ2-2,TGTGCCAGCAGCTCCGGCGAGCCGGGGGAGCTGTTTTTT,CASSSGEPGELFF
TRBV6-2/TRBV6-3,.,.,15,TRBJ1-1,TGTGCCAGCAGTGACCCTCGGGGTAGCGACACTGAAGCTTTCTTT,CASSDPRGSDTEAFF
TRBV7-2,.,.,13,TRBJ1-5,TGTGCCAGCAGCTTACAGGTCCATCAGCCCCAGCATTTT,CASSLQVHQPQHF
TRBV5-1,.,once,18,TRBJ2-3,TGCGCCAGCAGTCCCTCCTTCGATAGCGGCCCTAGCACAGATACGCAGTATTTT,CASSPSFDSGPSTDTQYF
TRBV2,TRBD1,.,14,TRBJ2-3,TGTGCCAGCAGAGAGTACGGGACAGCAGATACGCAGTATTTT,CASREYGTADTQYF
TRBV19,.,.,19,TRBJ1-2,TGTGCCAGTAGTCCAAGTTCGCCGAGACAGCAACTAGTTGTAGGGGGCTACACCTTC,CASSPSSPRQQLVVGGYTF
TRBV6-1,.,.,14,TRBJ1-5,TGTGCCAGCAGTGAAGTAGGGAACAATCAGCCCCAGCATTTT,CASSEVGNNQPQHF
TRBV29-1,.,.,14,TRBJ2-1,TGCAGCGTTTCATTCGGGAGCTCCTACAATGAGCAGTTCTTC,CSVSFGSSYNEQFF
TRBV28,TRBD1,.,15,TRBJ1-4,TGTGCCAGCAGTACGACAGGGGGCTTGAACGAAAAACTGTTTTTT,CASSTTGGLNEKLFF
TRBV5-1,.,.,15,TRBJ2-3,TGCGCCAGCAGCTTAGGGGGAGGGCCGTTTTATACGCAGTATTTT,CASSLGGGPFYTQYF
TRBV3-1/TRBV3-2,TRBD1,.,17,TRBJ1-3,TGTGCCAGCAGCCAAGGCCCGGGACAGGGGGCTGGAAACACCATATATTTT,CASSQGPGQGAGNTIYF
TRBV5-1,.,.,12,TRBJ2-7,TGCGCCAGCAGACCGGATTTTTACGAGCAGTACTTC,CASRPDFYEQYF